This T cell receptor (beta chain) is drawn from a study of blood T cell repertoires in COVID-19. Study in general: In each case, the material was cDNA or gDNA derived from T cells, B-cell-depleted T cells, or PBMCs.

The CDR3 loop spans 16 amino acids. Trimming pared 4 bases from V and 2 bases from J, leaving 17 bases between. CDR1 and CDR2 (germline): MGHDK, SYGVNS. As originally analysed: Estimates of nucleated cell counts were drawn from the amplification of reference gene primers. Produced via immunoSEQ multiplex PCR; TCRdb's table is partial and in-frame only. That table gives V, J and clone size, and the DNA gave D and trimming. Of some 20,000 clones in the sample, 75% to 90% were seen once. Sequences were obtained from peripheral blood. This chain connects TRBV25-1 to TRBJ1-2; maybe TRBD1 (6 bases). This receptor was taken from a human donor with acute or convalescent COVID-19. The donor label of this sample is uncertain. CDR3 sequence (DNA): TGTGCCAGCAGTGCCCCGGGACATCGGGGAAACTATGGCTACACCTTC. Encoded protein: CASSAPGHRGNYGYTF.